This T cell receptor (beta chain) was observed in a study of blood T cell repertoires in COVID-19. V gave up 3 bases and J gave up 1 base, with 12 bases separating them. The CDR3 spans 15 residues. CDR1 ENHRY and CDR2 SYGVKD come from the germline V gene. Authors' data handling: The assay estimated nucleated cells by amplifying reference gene primers. Clones were sequenced by immunoSEQ multiplex PCR, and TCRdb holds only the in-frame ones, with some missing. V, J and clone size reflect that table, while D and trimming were determined from the DNA. The sample lists 15,000 to 20,000 clones, around 88% seen once, with about 5% in the top ten. Participants, 18 to 89 years old, spanned fewer than 25 US areas.

This clonotype was sampled from a woman younger than 45 who had recovered from COVID-19. The chain has TRBV10-3 and TRBJ1-1, with unresolved D. Source material: PBMCs or T cells enriched from blood (not recorded which). The CDR3 region has the DNA TGTGCCATCAGTGAAGACGGGATTCAGAACACTGAAGCTTTCTTT. It translates to CAISEDGIQNTEAFF.